This is a list of T cell receptor beta chains from one sample in a study of blood T cells in healthy people across ages. TCRdb independently ran MiXCR on the 5' RACE reads; one entry per CDR3 protein. The sample gives 1.5 million to 2 million distinct CDR3 sequences, roughly 49% of which show up once; around 2.1% is in the top ten. The specimen was blood. The receptors come from a woman aged 40 to 50 in good health. Each CDR3 is given with its conserved first and last residue. A D gene is named only where the DNA matches it firmly. Size tells how often a clone was seen (once, few, many) or the class of an expanded clone, and some rows leave it out.

v_gene	abundance	d_gene	j_gene	CDR3aa	CDR3nt
TRBV29-1	few	TRBD2	TRBJ2-3	CSVSGGAYTQYF	TGCAGCGTAAGCGGGGGGGCCTATACGCAGTATTTT
TRBV4-2	NA	NA	TRBJ1-1	CASSQGEGVVMNTEAFF	TGTGCCAGCAGCCAAGGGGAAGGGGTGGTCATGAACACTGAAGCTTTCTTT
TRBV20-1	few	TRBD2	TRBJ2-5	CSASRGLTSGDSQYF	TGCAGTGCTTCACGGGGTCTGACTAGCGGGGACAGCCAGTACTTC
TRBV7-7	NA	NA	TRBJ2-3	CASSSGELSTDTQYF	TGTGCTAGCAGTTCGGGGGAGCTAAGCACAGATACGCAGTATTTT
TRBV7-2	NA	NA	TRBJ2-7	CASSLPVSPIYEQYF	TGTGCCAGCAGCTTACCAGTCAGCCCTATCTACGAGCAGTACTTC
TRBV7-2	NA	NA	TRBJ2-7	CASTGGGTSSYGQYF	TGTGCCAGCACCGGTGGAGGAACCAGCTCCTACGGGCAGTACTTC
TRBV5-1	NA	NA	TRBJ2-4	CASSLEAWGRDIQYF	TGCGCCAGCAGCTTGGAGGCTTGGGGTCGGGACATTCAGTACTTC
TRBV6-2/TRBV6-3	NA	NA	TRBJ2-6	CASLIGGVSGANVLTF	TGTGCCAGCCTGATTGGGGGAGTCTCTGGGGCCAACGTCCTGACTTTC
TRBV29-1	NA	NA	TRBJ2-1	CSVERGSNEQFF	TGCAGCGTTGAAAGAGGGTCCAATGAGCAGTTCTTC
TRBV7-9	few	TRBD2	TRBJ2-3	CASSLDVGLALQDTQYF	TGTGCCAGCAGCTTAGACGTGGGACTAGCGCTTCAGGATACGCAGTATTTT
TRBV6-1	NA	TRBD1	TRBJ1-2	CASRPSRDRAHNYGYTF	TGTGCCAGCAGACCGTCCCGGGACAGGGCTCACAACTATGGCTACACCTTC
TRBV15	NA	NA	TRBJ2-6	CATSPQLPWVDSGANVLTF	TGTGCCACCTCCCCTCAACTTCCCTGGGTTGACTCTGGGGCCAACGTCCTGACTTTC
TRBV6-2/TRBV6-3	few	TRBD2	TRBJ2-3	CASSDNSGTTQYF	TGTGCCAGCAGTGACAATAGCGGGACAACGCAGTATTTT
TRBV7-6	NA	NA	TRBJ2-1	CASSLEGAGVDNEQFF	TGTGCCAGCAGCTTAGAAGGGGCAGGAGTGGACAATGAGCAGTTCTTC
TRBV11-1	NA	NA	TRBJ2-5	CASSSHDRKETQYF	TGTGCCAGCAGCTCACACGACAGAAAAGAGACCCAGTACTTC
TRBV6-6	NA	TRBD2	TRBJ2-7	CASRGTSINEQYF	TGTGCCAGCAGGGGGACTAGCATCAATGAGCAGTACTTC
TRBV6-5	few	NA	TRBJ2-6	CASSYGGGIFSGANVLTF	TGTGCCAGCAGTTACGGAGGGGGGATATTTTCTGGGGCCAACGTCCTGACTTTC
TRBV25-1	once	NA	TRBJ1-2	CASQTGTASPYGYIF	TGTGCCAGTCAGACCGGGACCGCCTCTCCCTATGGCTACATCTTC
TRBV20-1	NA	NA	TRBJ1-2	CSARQGYTF	TGCAGTGCTCGACAGGGCTACACCTTC
TRBV14	few	NA	TRBJ2-5	CASSQRLQVVETQYF	TGTGCCAGCAGCCAACGACTACAGGTGGTGGAGACCCAGTACTTC
TRBV12-3/TRBV12-4	few	TRBD1	TRBJ2-1	CASSLGQGVLNEQFF	TGTGCCAGCAGTTTAGGACAGGGGGTACTCAATGAGCAGTTCTTC
TRBV3-1	few	NA	TRBJ1-2	CASSQIVDSNYGYTF	TGTGCCAGCAGCCAAATTGTCGACAGCAACTATGGCTACACCTTC
TRBV20-1	NA	NA	TRBJ1-4	CSARALLTKGKLFF	TGCAGTGCTAGAGCACTCCTCACTAAGGGAAAACTGTTTTTT
TRBV7-9	few	TRBD2	TRBJ2-1	CASRHEPGLRNEQFF	TGTGCCAGCAGACACGAACCGGGACTAAGGAATGAGCAGTTCTTC
TRBV28	NA	NA	TRBJ2-5	CASSLRWGVGTQYF	TGTGCCAGCAGTTTAAGATGGGGGGTTGGGACCCAGTACTTC
TRBV10-3	NA	NA	TRBJ1-2	CAITDSYGYTF	TGTGCCATAACGGACAGCTATGGCTACACCTTC
TRBV6-1	once	NA	TRBJ1-2	CASSQLRTATLMGGYTF	TGTGCCAGCAGTCAATTGAGGACAGCCACCTTGATGGGTGGCTACACCTTC
TRBV14	NA	TRBD1	TRBJ2-1	CASSQDGRGTETQFF	TGTGCCAGCAGCCAAGATGGCAGGGGGACGGAGACCCAGTTCTTC
TRBV6-2/TRBV6-3	NA	TRBD1	TRBJ2-1	CASSLQTGATYNEQFF	TGTGCCAGCAGTCTACAGACAGGGGCCACCTACAATGAGCAGTTCTTC
TRBV2	once	TRBD2	TRBJ2-3	CASSERWNSGASTDTQYF	TGTGCCAGCAGTGAAAGGTGGAATAGCGGGGCTTCCACAGATACGCAGTATTTT
TRBV20-1	NA	TRBD2	TRBJ2-5	CSAKSGTGTSGTQETQYF	TGCAGTGCTAAGAGTGGGACAGGGACTAGCGGTACTCAAGAGACCCAGTACTTC
TRBV5-1	NA	TRBD1	TRBJ2-1	CASSLQGLGSDEQFF	TGCGCCAGCAGCTTACAGGGGCTGGGTAGCGATGAGCAGTTCTTC
TRBV7-2	few	NA	TRBJ2-3	CASSFMTNTDTQYF	TGTGCCAGCAGCTTTATGACTAACACAGATACGCAGTATTTT
TRBV5-6	NA	NA	TRBJ2-7	CASSFPVGSYEQYF	TGTGCCAGCAGCTTTCCGGTCGGATCCTACGAGCAGTACTTC
TRBV9	NA	TRBD1	TRBJ1-6	CASSATGTVNSPLHF	TGTGCCAGCAGCGCTACCGGGACAGTTAATTCACCCCTCCACTTT
TRBV4-3	NA	TRBD2	TRBJ2-1	CASGQDSLAGVGNEQFF	TGCGCCAGCGGCCAAGATTCTCTAGCGGGGGTAGGGAATGAGCAGTTCTTC
TRBV5-6	NA	NA	TRBJ2-1	CASSRGTSWGDEQFF	TGTGCCAGCAGCCGGGGCACTAGCTGGGGGGATGAGCAGTTCTTC
TRBV24-1	NA	TRBD1	TRBJ1-1	CATSDPTTGGTEAFF	TGTGCCACCAGTGACCCCACGACAGGGGGGACTGAAGCTTTCTTT
TRBV4-2	NA	TRBD1	TRBJ1-4	CASSKLGQDEKLFF	TGTGCCAGCAGCAAGCTGGGACAGGATGAAAAACTGTTTTTT
TRBV7-2	NA	NA	TRBJ2-5	CASSVNGRETQYF	TGTGCCAGCAGCGTGAACGGACGGGAGACCCAGTACTTC
TRBV12-3/TRBV12-4	NA	TRBD2	TRBJ2-3	CASSASGGDTDTQYF	TGTGCCAGCAGTGCAAGCGGGGGAGATACAGATACGCAGTATTTT
TRBV10-3	NA	NA	TRBJ2-4	CAISVAVGEQYF	TGTGCCATCAGTGTGGCAGTTGGGGAGCAGTACTTC
TRBV4-2	many	TRBD2	TRBJ2-7	CASSQGTSGAYEQYF	TGTGCCAGCAGCCAAGGTACTAGCGGGGCCTACGAGCAGTACTTC
TRBV20-1	NA	TRBD1	TRBJ2-5	CSATDRLWRETQYF	TGCAGTGCTACGGACAGGTTGTGGCGAGAGACCCAGTACTTC
TRBV5-1	many	TRBD2	TRBJ2-5	CASSLAGETQYF	TGTGCCAGCAGCTTAGCGGGGGAGACCCAGTACTTC
TRBV7-2	once	NA	TRBJ1-2	CASSLDLGGGFDGYTF	TGTGCCAGCAGCCTCGACCTGGGTGGGGGCTTTGATGGCTACACCTTC
TRBV11-2	NA	NA	TRBJ2-3	CASSSPGGRTDTQYF	TGTGCCAGCAGCTCCCCCGGGGGACGCACAGATACGCAGTATTTT
TRBV6-1	NA	NA	TRBJ1-1	CASMAYTEAFF	TGTGCCAGCATGGCGTACACTGAAGCTTTCTTT
TRBV12-3/TRBV12-4	NA	TRBD1	TRBJ2-6	CASSFGQGGGNVLTF	TGTGCCAGCAGCTTCGGACAGGGTGGAGGAAACGTCCTGACTTTC
TRBV7-3	NA	NA	TRBJ2-1	CASSLTANHNEQFF	TGTGCCAGCAGCTTAACAGCAAACCACAATGAGCAGTTCTTC
TRBV15	NA	NA	TRBJ1-5	CATSRDADDQPQHF	TGTGCCACCAGCAGAGATGCGGACGATCAGCCCCAGCATTTT
TRBV20-1	few	NA	TRBJ2-6	CSAANRAGANVLTF	TGCAGTGCAGCTAACAGGGCTGGGGCCAACGTCCTGACTTTC
TRBV19	NA	NA	TRBJ2-1	CASRPGSFDNEQFF	TGTGCCAGTAGACCCGGGTCCTTCGACAATGAGCAGTTCTTC